This TCR beta chain was retrieved from a study of T cell changes during pregnancy in multiple sclerosis. Generated by immunoSEQ multiplex PCR, the TCRdb table keeps only in-frame clones and is missing some. The sample carries 40,000 or so clones, 90% recorded once. This clone appeared once. From germline, CDR1 is SQVTM and CDR2 ANQGSEA. The length of the CDR3 is 13 residues. With 5 bases clipped from V and 1 base from J, the junction kept 2 bases outside the gene matches. The specimen comprised CD4+ T cells from peripheral blood mononuclear cells, sampled in the first trimester of pregnancy. The clonotype originates from a female donor in good health, enrolled as a control in a pregnancy study. V and J are TRBV29-1 and TRBJ2-3; 8 bases fit TRBD1. The chain's CDR3 is CSVQTGGTDTQYF. DNA of the CDR3: TGCAGCGTTCAGACAGGGGGCACAGATACGCAGTATTTT.